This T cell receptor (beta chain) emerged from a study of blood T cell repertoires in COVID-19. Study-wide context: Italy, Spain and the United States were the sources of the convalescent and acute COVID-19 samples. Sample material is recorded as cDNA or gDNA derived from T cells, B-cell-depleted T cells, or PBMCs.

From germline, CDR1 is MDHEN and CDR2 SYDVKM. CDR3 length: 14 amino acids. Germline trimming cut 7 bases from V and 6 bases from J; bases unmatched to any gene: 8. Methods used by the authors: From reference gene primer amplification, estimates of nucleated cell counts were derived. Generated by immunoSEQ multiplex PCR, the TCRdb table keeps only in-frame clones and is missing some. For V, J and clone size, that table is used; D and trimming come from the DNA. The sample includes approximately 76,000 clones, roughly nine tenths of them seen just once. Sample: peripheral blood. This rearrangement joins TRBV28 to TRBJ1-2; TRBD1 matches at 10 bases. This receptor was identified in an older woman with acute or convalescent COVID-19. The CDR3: CASTTGQGLHGYTF. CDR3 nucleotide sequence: TGTGCCAGCACCACGGGACAGGGGCTCCATGGCTACACCTTC.